Listed below are T cell receptor beta chains from one sample, sequenced in a study of naive and memory T cell subsets. In TCRdb, the UMI-ligation and nested PCR reads were re-called with MiXCR into one record per CDR3 protein. In the table there are roughly 100,000 distinct CDR3 sequences, approximately 10% of which are singletons. The sequenced sample was naive CD4+ T cells from blood. The receptors were gathered from a human donor in good health. Both conserved end residues are part of each CDR3. D genes are given only for firm matches. Clone sizes are given selectively: once, few, many, or a class where the clone is expanded.

d_call,clone_size,j_call,v_call,cdr3_aa,cdr3_nt
TRBD2,many,TRBJ2-3,TRBV27,CASSSWTSGGRMYTQYF,TGTGCCAGCAGTAGTTGGACTAGCGGGGGACGAATGTATACGCAGTATTTT
NA,few,TRBJ1-1,TRBV9,CASSVEHRTEAFF,TGTGCCAGCAGCGTAGAGCATAGGACTGAAGCTTTCTTT
NA,many,TRBJ2-7,TRBV28,CASSLGGLAYEQYF,TGTGCCAGCAGTTTGGGGGGGCTTGCCTACGAGCAGTACTTC
NA,NA,TRBJ2-3,TRBV28,CASSLTLPGTQYF,TGTGCCAGCAGTTTAACCCTCCCCGGTACGCAGTATTTT
TRBD1,few,TRBJ1-1,TRBV12-3/TRBV12-4,CASSSTGRNTEAFF,TGTGCCAGCAGCTCGACAGGGAGGAACACTGAAGCTTTCTTT
TRBD1,few,TRBJ1-1,TRBV5-1,CASAEQGANTEAFF,TGCGCCAGCGCGGAACAGGGGGCCAACACTGAAGCTTTCTTT
NA,NA,TRBJ2-1,TRBV9,CASSVDNEQFF,TGTGCCAGCAGCGTAGACAATGAGCAGTTCTTC
NA,NA,TRBJ2-2,TRBV28,CASSFRGGANTGELFF,TGTGCCAGCAGTTTTAGAGGCGGGGCGAACACCGGGGAGCTGTTTTTT
NA,many,TRBJ2-3,TRBV28,CASSLYRGGASTDTQYF,TGTGCCAGCAGTCTCTACCGTGGTGGGGCTAGCACAGATACGCAGTATTTT
NA,NA,TRBJ2-3,TRBV20-1,CSAREGFVGPYTQYF,TGCAGTGCTAGAGAAGGTTTTGTGGGGCCTTATACGCAGTATTTT
NA,NA,TRBJ2-7,TRBV5-1,CASSRRWGSEQYF,TGCGCCAGCAGTAGACGGTGGGGGAGCGAGCAGTACTTC
NA,many,TRBJ2-7,TRBV28,CASSLGSFSPHEQYF,TGTGCCAGCAGTTTAGGCAGTTTCTCTCCCCACGAGCAGTACTTC
TRBD2,NA,TRBJ2-5,TRBV4-2,CASSQELGRLAGRETQYF,TGTGCCAGCAGCCAAGAATTAGGTCGGCTAGCGGGGCGAGAGACCCAGTACTTC
TRBD2,NA,TRBJ2-1,TRBV20-1,CSARDRRSGLYEQFF,TGCAGTGCTAGAGATCGGCGTAGCGGGCTCTATGAGCAGTTCTTC
NA,few,TRBJ2-5,TRBV6-2/TRBV6-3,CASRPVYQETQYF,TGTGCCAGCAGACCAGTGTACCAAGAGACCCAGTACTTC
TRBD2,many,TRBJ2-1,TRBV10-3,CAIRTSGNNEQFF,TGTGCCATCAGGACTAGCGGGAACAATGAGCAGTTCTTC
NA,many,TRBJ2-5,TRBV20-1,CSAARDSRETQYF,TGCAGTGCCGCCCGGGACTCCCGAGAGACCCAGTACTTC
NA,NA,TRBJ1-1,TRBV6-2/TRBV6-3,CASSSSGLPNTEAFF,TGTGCCAGCAGTTCCTCAGGACTCCCGAACACTGAAGCTTTCTTT
NA,few,TRBJ1-6,TRBV7-2,CASSANGTPNSPLHF,TGTGCCAGCAGCGCGAACGGGACTCCGAATTCACCCCTCCACTTT
NA,few,TRBJ2-2,TRBV24-1,CATSDSSHGAGELFF,TGTGCCACCAGTGATTCCTCTCATGGGGCCGGGGAGCTGTTTTTT
NA,NA,TRBJ1-5,TRBV27,CASSLAGNQPQHF,TGTGCCAGCAGTTTGGCGGGGAATCAGCCCCAGCATTTT
NA,NA,TRBJ1-1,TRBV7-3,CASSLTSDTEAFF,TGTGCCAGCAGCTTAACTTCGGACACTGAAGCTTTCTTT
TRBD1,NA,TRBJ1-2,TRBV29-1,CSGGQGKYGYTF,TGCAGCGGCGGACAGGGAAAATATGGCTACACCTTC
NA,few,TRBJ2-7,TRBV20-1,CSARDVSNSYEQYF,TGCAGTGCTAGAGATGTCTCCAACTCCTACGAGCAGTACTTC
NA,NA,TRBJ2-1,TRBV29-1,CSVEPLAEQFF,TGCAGCGTTGAACCTTTGGCTGAGCAGTTCTTC
TRBD2,few,TRBJ2-6,TRBV7-2,CASRPPNSGLAATNSGANVLTF,TGTGCCAGCAGACCCCCGAACTCGGGACTAGCGGCCACCAACTCTGGGGCCAACGTCCTGACTTTC
TRBD2,NA,TRBJ2-6,TRBV20-1,CSARAREGGSGANVLTF,TGCAGTGCTAGAGCCCGGGAGGGGGGCTCTGGGGCCAACGTCCTGACTTTC
NA,many,TRBJ2-3,TRBV5-6,CASSLIVSTDTQYF,TGTGCCAGCAGCTTGATCGTCAGTACAGATACGCAGTATTTT
TRBD1,few,TRBJ1-2,TRBV12-3/TRBV12-4,CASSSGTGNYGYTF,TGTGCCAGCAGCTCCGGGACAGGGAACTATGGCTACACCTTC
NA,few,TRBJ1-2,TRBV20-1,CSARNVNGQLYGYTF,TGCAGTGCTAGAAACGTCAACGGACAGCTCTATGGCTACACCTTC
TRBD2,NA,TRBJ2-3,TRBV5-1,CASHRTSLTDTQYF,TGCGCCAGCCACCGGACTAGTTTGACAGATACGCAGTATTTT
NA,many,TRBJ1-3,TRBV29-1,CSVRVISGNTIYF,TGCAGCGTCCGGGTTATCTCTGGAAACACCATATATTTT
NA,NA,TRBJ1-1,TRBV5-4,CASSLARKSAEAFF,TGTGCCAGCAGCTTAGCCAGGAAGTCCGCTGAAGCTTTCTTT
TRBD2,NA,TRBJ2-3,TRBV10-3,CAISAGGADTQYF,TGTGCCATCTCGGCGGGAGGGGCAGATACGCAGTATTTT
TRBD1,NA,TRBJ1-1,TRBV12-3/TRBV12-4,CASSLVQGDTEAFF,TGTGCCAGCAGTTTAGTACAGGGGGACACTGAAGCTTTCTTT
TRBD2,few,TRBJ2-3,TRBV20-1,CSARTSDLTDTQYF,TGCAGTGCTAGGACTAGCGATTTGACAGATACGCAGTATTTT
TRBD2,NA,TRBJ2-7,TRBV6-6,CASSPGGTYEQYF,TGTGCCAGCAGTCCGGGGGGAACCTACGAGCAGTACTTC
NA,NA,TRBJ2-7,TRBV5-4,CASSLGLGEYEQYF,TGTGCCAGCAGCTTGGGACTAGGCGAGTACGAGCAGTACTTC